A single sample is the source of the 4 T cell receptor beta chains below, sequenced in a study of T cell responses to AZD1222 COVID-19 vaccine. Profiled with immunoSEQ multiplex PCR; TCRdb holds only in-frame clones, not every one. This sample has over 110,000 clones, with more than 80% found just once. This specimen consisted of peripheral blood, obtained on day 0 of AZD1222 vaccination. The receptors originated from an adult in good health.

The chain uses TRBV19 and TRBJ1-1; perhaps TRBD1 as D (6 bases). The CDR3 has 15 residues. Trimming cost V 8 bases and J 4 bases, with 20 bases left between them. Germline CDR1 LNHDA, CDR2 SQIVND (reference sequence). Written as DNA, the CDR3 is TGTGCCAGTGGGTTAACGGCAGGGGCGAGCACTGAAGCTTTCTTT. Its translation: CASGLTAGASTEAFF.

This clone was picked up one time. This chain links TRBV11-3 with TRBJ2-3; D gene uncertain. Looked up from germline, CDR1 is SGHNT and CDR2 is YENEEA. The CDR3 totals 14 residues. The V and J ends lost 1 base and 4 bases respectively, with 9 bases between them. The CDR3 sequence is CASSLGPPPDTQYF. The CDR3 DNA follows: TGTGCCAGCAGCTTAGGTCCCCCTCCAGATACGCAGTATTTT.

The gene calls are TRBV5-6 and TRBJ1-6; no firm D call. V was trimmed by 5 bases and J by 5 bases, leaving 14 bases between them. CDR1 and CDR2 from the germline V gene are SGHDT and YYEEEE. This CDR3 contains 15 residues. CDR3 DNA sequence: TGTGCCAGCAGTTATGATTGGCAAAATAATTCACCCCTCCACTTT. Translating it yields CASSYDWQNNSPLHF.

The chain combines TRBV19 with TRBJ2-7; 8 bases match TRBD2. CDR1 LNHDA and CDR2 SQIVND come from the germline V gene (reference sequence). This CDR3 is 16 amino acids long. V trimming: 2 bases; J trimming: 0 bases; junction bases outside the gene matches: 6. The CDR3 spells CASSISGSASSYEQYF. CDR3 coding DNA: TGTGCCAGTAGTATAAGCGGGAGTGCTAGCTCCTACGAGCAGTACTTC.